Below are 5 T cell receptor beta chains sequenced from a single sample in a study of T cell repertoires in cytomegalovirus infection. TCRdb recomputed calls from the reads with MiXCR, one row per CDR3 protein. The sample lists under 250,000 distinct CDR3 sequences; 5% to 8.5% were seen once. The sample was PBMCs. These receptors were taken from a human donor in good health (CMV status not recorded). Some clones in this sample may be carry-over from other donors' samples.

This clonotype has a count of ten or more. The CDR3 loop is CASSLASGDSYEQYF. CDR3 bases: TGTGCCAGCAGTTTGGCGTCCGGGGACTCCTACGAGCAGTACTTC. This chain uses TRBV12-3 or TRBV12-4 with TRBJ2-7; possible D gene TRBD2, 5 bases. Trimming removed 3 bases at V and 0 bases at J, with 12 bases between. The CDR3 runs to 15 residues.

This clonotype was observed at least ten times. The V and J genes are TRBV7-2 and TRBJ2-7; TRBD1 agrees at 7 bases. CDR1 is SGHTA, CDR2 FQGNSA, per germline. The CDR3 contains 18 residues. Unmatched junction bases numbered 14, after V lost 2 bases and J lost 1 base. CDR3 region: CASSLFTGQLLTSYEQYF. In nucleotides, the CDR3 is TGTGCCAGCAGCTTATTCACGGGACAGCTTCTCACTTCCTACGAGCAGTACTTC.

The table lists this clonotype with many counts. V usage is TRBV7-2 and J usage is TRBJ2-3; the D gene is possibly TRBD2 (6 bases). V was pared by 5 bases and J by 2 bases, with 17 bases between. Looked up from germline, CDR1 is SGHTA and CDR2 is FQGNSA. The CDR3 has 16 amino acids. For the CDR3, the DNA is TGTGCCAGCAGCCGTCAATCCCGGGGGTCCACAGATACGCAGTATTTT. Protein product: CASSRQSRGSTDTQYF.

The table lists this clonotype with many counts. This chain joins TRBV28 and TRBJ2-7, with 7 nucleotides matching TRBD2. V trimming: 3 bases; J trimming: 3 bases; junction bases outside the gene matches: 8. Germline CDR1 reads MDHEN; CDR2 reads SYDVKM. This CDR3 contains 15 residues. The CDR3 spells CASSFSGASSYEQYF. In DNA, the CDR3 is TGTGCCAGCAGTTTCAGCGGGGCCAGCAGCTACGAGCAGTACTTC.

CDR3 residues: CSAQILDTNTGELFF. The CDR3 DNA reads as TGCAGTGCCCAAATTCTGGATACGAACACCGGGGAGCTGTTTTTT. The chain combines TRBV20-1 with TRBJ2-2; D is unclear. Germline CDR1 and CDR2: DFQATT and SNEGSKA (reference sequence). The CDR3 is 15 amino acids. Trimming cost V 6 bases and J 0 bases, with 14 bases left between them.